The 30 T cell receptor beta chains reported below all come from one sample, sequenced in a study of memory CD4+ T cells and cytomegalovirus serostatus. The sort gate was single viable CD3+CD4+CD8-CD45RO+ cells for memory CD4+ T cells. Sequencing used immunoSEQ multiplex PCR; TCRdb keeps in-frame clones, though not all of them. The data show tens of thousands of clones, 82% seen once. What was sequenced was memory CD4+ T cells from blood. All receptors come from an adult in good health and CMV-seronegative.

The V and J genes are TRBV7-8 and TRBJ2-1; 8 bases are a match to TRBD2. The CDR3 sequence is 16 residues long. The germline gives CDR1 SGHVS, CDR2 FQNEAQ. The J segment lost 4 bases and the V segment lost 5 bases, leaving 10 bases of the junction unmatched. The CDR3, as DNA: TGTGCCAGCAGCCGCGATTTGGCGGGGGGATACAATGAGCAGTTCTTC. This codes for CASSRDLAGGYNEQFF.

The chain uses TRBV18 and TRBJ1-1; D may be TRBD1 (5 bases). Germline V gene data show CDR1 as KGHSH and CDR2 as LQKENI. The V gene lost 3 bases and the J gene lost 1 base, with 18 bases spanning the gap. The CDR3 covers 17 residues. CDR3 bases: TGTGCCAGCTCACCCAACTCGGGGGGGGGTTCGAACACTGAAGCTTTCTTT. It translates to CASSPNSGGGSNTEAFF.

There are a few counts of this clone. CDR3 protein: CASRTGAAQPQHF. The CDR3 coding sequence is TGTGCCAGTAGGACAGGGGCGGCTCAGCCCCAGCATTTT. This chain joins TRBV19 and TRBJ1-5; 8 nucleotides align to TRBD1. Germline CDR1 LNHDA, CDR2 SQIVND (reference sequence). Trimming cost V 6 bases and J 6 bases; bases outside gene matches: 4. The CDR3 has 13 residues.

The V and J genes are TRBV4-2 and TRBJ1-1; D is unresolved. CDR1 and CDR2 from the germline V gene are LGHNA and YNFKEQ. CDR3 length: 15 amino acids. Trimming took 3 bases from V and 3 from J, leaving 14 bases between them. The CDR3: CASSQETTGDTEAFF. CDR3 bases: TGTGCCAGCAGCCAGGAGACCACCGGGGACACTGAAGCTTTCTTT.

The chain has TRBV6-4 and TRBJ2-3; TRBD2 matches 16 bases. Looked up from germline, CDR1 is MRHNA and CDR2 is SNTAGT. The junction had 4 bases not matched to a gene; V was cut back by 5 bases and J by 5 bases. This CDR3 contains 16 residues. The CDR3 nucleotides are TGTGCCAGCAGTCGGGGACTAGCGGGGGGGCAAGATACGCAGTATTTT. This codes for CASSRGLAGGQDTQYF.

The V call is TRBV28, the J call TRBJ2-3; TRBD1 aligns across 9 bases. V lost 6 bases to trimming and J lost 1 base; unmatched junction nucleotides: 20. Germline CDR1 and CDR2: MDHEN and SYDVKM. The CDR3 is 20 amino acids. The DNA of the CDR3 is TGTGCCAGCAGGCCAGCCCCCAACAGGGGGCGGAATACTGGCACAGATACGCAGTATTTT. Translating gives CASRPAPNRGRNTGTDTQYF.

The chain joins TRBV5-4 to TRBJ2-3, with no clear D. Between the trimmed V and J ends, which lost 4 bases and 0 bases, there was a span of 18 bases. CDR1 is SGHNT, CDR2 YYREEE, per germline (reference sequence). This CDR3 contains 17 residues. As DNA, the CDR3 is TGTGCCAGCAGCCTCCTTTTAGAGGCTCTGAGCACAGATACGCAGTATTTT. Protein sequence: CASSLLLEALSTDTQYF.

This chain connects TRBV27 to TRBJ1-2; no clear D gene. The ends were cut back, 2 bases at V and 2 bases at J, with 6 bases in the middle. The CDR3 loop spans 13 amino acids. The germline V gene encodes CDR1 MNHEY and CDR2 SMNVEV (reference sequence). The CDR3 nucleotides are TGTGCCAGCAGTTTAAACAGAAACTATGGCTACACCTTC. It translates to CASSLNRNYGYTF.

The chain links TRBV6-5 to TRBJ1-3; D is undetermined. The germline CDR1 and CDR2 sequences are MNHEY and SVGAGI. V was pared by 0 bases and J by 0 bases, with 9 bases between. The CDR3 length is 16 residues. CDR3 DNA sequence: TGTGCCAGCAGTTACTCTAAACAAGACTCTGGAAACACCATATATTTT. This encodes CASSYSKQDSGNTIYF.

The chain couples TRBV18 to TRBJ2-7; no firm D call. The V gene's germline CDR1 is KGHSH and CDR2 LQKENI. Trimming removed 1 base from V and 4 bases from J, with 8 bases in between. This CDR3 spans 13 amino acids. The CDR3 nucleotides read TGTGCCAGCTCACCACGGCAGGTTTACGAGCAGTACTTC. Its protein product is CASSPRQVYEQYF.

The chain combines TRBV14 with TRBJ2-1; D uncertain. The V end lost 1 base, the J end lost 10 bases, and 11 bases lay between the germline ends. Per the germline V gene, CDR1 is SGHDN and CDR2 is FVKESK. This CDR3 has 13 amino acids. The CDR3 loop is CASSQVVSHEQFF. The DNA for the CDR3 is TGTGCCAGCAGCCAAGTAGTGTCCCACGAGCAGTTCTTC.

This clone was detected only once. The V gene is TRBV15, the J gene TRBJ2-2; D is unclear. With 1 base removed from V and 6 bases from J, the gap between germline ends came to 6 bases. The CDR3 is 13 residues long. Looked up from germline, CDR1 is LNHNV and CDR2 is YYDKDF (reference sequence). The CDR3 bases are TGTGCCACCAGCAGAGGAGTTCCCGGGGAGCTGTTTTTT. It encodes CATSRGVPGELFF.

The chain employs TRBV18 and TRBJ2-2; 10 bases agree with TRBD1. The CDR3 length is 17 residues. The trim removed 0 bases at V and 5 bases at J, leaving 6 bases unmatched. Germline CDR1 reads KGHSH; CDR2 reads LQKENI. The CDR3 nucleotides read TGTGCCAGCTCACCACCGCAGACAGGGGGCGGTACCGGGGAGCTGTTTTTT. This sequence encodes CASSPPQTGGGTGELFF.

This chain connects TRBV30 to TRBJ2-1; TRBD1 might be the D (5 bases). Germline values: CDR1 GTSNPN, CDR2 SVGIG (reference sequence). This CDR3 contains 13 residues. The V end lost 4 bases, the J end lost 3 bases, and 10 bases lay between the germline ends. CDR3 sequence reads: CAWKLDSYNEQFF. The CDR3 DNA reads TGTGCCTGGAAACTCGACAGCTACAATGAGCAGTTCTTC.

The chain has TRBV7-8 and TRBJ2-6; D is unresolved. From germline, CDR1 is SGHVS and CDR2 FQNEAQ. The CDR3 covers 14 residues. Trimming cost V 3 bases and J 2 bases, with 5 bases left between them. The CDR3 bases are TGTGCCAGCAGCTTCGCACCTGGGGCCAACGTCCTGACTTTC. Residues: CASSFAPGANVLTF.

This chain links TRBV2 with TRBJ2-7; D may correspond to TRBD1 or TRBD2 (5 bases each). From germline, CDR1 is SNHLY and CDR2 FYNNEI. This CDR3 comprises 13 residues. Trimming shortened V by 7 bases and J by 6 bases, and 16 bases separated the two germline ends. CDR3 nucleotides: TGTGCCAGCAACACTATGGGGACCTCCGAGCAGTACTTC. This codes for CASNTMGTSEQYF.

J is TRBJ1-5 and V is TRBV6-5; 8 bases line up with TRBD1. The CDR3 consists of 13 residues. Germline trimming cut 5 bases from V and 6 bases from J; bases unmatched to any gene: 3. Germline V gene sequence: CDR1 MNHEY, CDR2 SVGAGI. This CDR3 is CASSADRVQPQHF. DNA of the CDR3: TGTGCCAGCAGTGCGGACAGGGTTCAGCCCCAGCATTTT.

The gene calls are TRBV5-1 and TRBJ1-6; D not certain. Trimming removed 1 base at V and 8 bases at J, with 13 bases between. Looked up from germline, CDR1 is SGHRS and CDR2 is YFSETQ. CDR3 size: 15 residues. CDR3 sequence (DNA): TGCGCCAGCAGCTTGCTCCTGGACGGGGATTCACCCCTCCACTTT. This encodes CASSLLLDGDSPLHF.

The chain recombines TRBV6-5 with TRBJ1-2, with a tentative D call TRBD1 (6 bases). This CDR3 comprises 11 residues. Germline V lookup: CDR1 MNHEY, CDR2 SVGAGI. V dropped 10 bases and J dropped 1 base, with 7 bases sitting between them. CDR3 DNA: TGTGCCACCAGGGGTAACTATGGCTACACCTTC. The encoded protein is CATRGNYGYTF.

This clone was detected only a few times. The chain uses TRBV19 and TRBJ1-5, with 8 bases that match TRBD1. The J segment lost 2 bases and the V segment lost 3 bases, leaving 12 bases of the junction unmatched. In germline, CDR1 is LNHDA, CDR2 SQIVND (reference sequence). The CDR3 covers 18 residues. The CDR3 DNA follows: TGTGCCAGTAGTATTGGGACAGGCCTATTAGCGCGCAATCAGCCCCAGCATTTT. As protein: CASSIGTGLLARNQPQHF.

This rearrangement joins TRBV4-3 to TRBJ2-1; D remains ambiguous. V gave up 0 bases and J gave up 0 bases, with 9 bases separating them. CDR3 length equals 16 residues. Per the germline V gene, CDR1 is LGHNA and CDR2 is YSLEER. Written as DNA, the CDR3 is TGCGCCAGCAGCCAAGATCCAGTAAGCTCCTACAATGAGCAGTTCTTC. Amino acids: CASSQDPVSSYNEQFF.

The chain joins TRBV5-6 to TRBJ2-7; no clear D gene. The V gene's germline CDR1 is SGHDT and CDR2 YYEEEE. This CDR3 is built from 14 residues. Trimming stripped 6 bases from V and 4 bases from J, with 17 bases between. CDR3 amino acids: CASTTKGQTYEQYF. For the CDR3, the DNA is TGTGCCAGCACCACGAAAGGGCAGACGTACGAGCAGTACTTC.

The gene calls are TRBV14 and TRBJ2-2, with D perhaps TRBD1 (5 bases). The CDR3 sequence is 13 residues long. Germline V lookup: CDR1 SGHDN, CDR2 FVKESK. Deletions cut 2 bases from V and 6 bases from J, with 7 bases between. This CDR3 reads CASSQKGAGELFF. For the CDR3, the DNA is TGTGCCAGCAGCCAAAAAGGGGCCGGGGAGCTGTTTTTT.

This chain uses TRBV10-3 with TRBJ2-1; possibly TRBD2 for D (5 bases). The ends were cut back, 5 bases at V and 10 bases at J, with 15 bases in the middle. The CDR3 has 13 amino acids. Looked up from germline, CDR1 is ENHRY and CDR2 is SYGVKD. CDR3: CAISSWGDEEQFF. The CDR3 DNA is TGTGCCATCAGTTCCTGGGGAGACGAGGAGCAGTTCTTC.

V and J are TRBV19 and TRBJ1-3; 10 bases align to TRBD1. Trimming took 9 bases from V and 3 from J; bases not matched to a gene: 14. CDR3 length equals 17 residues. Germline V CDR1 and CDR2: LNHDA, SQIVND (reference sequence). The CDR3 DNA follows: TGTGCCAGCTTAGACGTCGGGACAGGGGCTTTTGGAAACACCATATATTTT. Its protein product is CASLDVGTGAFGNTIYF.

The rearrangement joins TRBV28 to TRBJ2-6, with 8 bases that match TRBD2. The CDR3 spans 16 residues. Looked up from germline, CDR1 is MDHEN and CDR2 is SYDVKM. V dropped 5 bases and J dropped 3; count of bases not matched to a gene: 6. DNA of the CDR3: TGTGCCAGCAGTAAGTCGGGGGGGCGTGGGGCCAACGTCCTGACTTTC. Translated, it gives CASSKSGGRGANVLTF.

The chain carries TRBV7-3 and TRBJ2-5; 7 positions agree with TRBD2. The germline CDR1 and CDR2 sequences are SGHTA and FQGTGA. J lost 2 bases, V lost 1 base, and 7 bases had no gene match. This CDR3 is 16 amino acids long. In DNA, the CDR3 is TGTGCCAGCAGCTTAAACGCCGGACTAGGGCAAGAGACCCAGTACTTC. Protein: CASSLNAGLGQETQYF.

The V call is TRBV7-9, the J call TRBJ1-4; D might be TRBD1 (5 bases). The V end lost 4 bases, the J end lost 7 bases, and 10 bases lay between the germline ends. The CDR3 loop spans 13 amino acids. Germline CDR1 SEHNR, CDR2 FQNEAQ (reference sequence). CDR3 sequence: CASSSGTSEKLFF. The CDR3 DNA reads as TGTGCCAGCAGCTCAGGGACGAGTGAAAAACTGTTTTTT.

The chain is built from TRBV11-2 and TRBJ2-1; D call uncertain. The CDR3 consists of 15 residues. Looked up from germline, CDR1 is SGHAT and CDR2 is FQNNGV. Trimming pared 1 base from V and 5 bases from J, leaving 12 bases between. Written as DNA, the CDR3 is TGTGCCAGCAGCTTAGGGTTAGCAGGTAACAATGAGCAGTTCTTC. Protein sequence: CASSLGLAGNNEQFF.

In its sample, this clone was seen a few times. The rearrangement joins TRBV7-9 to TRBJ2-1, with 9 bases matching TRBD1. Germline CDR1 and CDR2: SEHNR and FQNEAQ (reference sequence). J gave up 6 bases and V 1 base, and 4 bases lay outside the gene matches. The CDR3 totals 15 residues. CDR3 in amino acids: CASSLGTGVFNEQFF. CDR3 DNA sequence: TGTGCCAGCAGCTTAGGGACAGGGGTATTCAATGAGCAGTTCTTC.